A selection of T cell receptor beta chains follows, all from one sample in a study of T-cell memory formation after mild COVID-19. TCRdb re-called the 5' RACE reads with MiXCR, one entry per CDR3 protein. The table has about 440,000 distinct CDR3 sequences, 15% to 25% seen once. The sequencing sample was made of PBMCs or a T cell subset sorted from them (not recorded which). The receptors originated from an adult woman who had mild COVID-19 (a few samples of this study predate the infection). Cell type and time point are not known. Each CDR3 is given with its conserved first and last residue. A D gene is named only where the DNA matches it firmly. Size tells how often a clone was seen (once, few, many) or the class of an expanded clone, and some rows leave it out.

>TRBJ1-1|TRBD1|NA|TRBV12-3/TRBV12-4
CASRIQGAKGEAFF
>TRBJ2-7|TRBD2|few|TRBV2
CASGTSGRYEQYF
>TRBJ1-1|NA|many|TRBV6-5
CASSYGSGIVNTEAFF
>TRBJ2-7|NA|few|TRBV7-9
CASSPVGSSEYF
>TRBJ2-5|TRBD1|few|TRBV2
CASRRDRGSPETQYF
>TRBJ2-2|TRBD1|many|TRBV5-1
CASSPRGLGELFF
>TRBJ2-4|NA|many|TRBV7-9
CASSWGAGKNIQYF
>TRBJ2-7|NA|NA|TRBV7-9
CASSQYPASYEQYF
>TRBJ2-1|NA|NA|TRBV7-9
CASSLGGTGLDEQFF
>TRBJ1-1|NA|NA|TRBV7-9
CASSFVPGPRTEAFF
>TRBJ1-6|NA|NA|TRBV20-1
CSATPGAYNSPLHF
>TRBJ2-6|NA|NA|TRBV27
CASSPPSAGANVLTF
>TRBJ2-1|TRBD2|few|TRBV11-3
CASSHSGGYNEQFF
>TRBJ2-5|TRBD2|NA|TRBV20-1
CSARVAGYRETQYF
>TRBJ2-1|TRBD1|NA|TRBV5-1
CASSSDREFNEQFF
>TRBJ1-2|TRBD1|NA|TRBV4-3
CASSPGQGGVGRTF
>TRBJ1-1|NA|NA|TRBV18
CASSPGWGDEAFF
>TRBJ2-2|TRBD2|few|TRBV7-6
CASSLATSGGAGELFF
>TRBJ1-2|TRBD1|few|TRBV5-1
CASSPATGINGYTF
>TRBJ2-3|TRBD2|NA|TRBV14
CASSPKGVASGRAGTDTQYF
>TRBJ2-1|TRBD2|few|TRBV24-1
CATSDRTRGLAGGYNEQFF
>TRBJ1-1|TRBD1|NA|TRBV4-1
CASSQDPPRGSSPEAFF
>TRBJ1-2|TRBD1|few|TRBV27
CASSHQTGALHLDGYTF
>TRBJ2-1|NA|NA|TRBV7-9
CASSLGGVISYNEQFF
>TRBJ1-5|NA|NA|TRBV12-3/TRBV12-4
CASSSDSNNQPQHF
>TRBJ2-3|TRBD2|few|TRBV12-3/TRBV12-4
CASSSLAGYTQYF
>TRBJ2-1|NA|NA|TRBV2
CARIREKDNEQFF
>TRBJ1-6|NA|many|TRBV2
CASSEGWGRTNSPLHF
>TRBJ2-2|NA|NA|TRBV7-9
CASKSGTENTGELFF
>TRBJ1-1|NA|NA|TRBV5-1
CASSFRAASTEAFF
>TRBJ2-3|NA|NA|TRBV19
CASTKSSTDTQYF
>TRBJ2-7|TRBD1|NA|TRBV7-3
CASSSTGGFSYEQYF
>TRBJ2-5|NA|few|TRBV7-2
CASRSGLTGLETQYF
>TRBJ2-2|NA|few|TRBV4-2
CASSQVTRSFGGELFF
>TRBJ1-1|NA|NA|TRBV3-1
CASSQSRAQAFF
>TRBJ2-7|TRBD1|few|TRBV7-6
CASSLGPGGDEQYF
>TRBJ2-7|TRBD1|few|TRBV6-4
CASTPHTGQPSYEQYF
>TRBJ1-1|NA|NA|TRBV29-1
CSVGSTSLRTEAFF
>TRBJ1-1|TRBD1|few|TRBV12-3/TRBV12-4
CASRTGQGLGSTEAFF
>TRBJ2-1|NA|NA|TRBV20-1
CSARDWAGGSNEQFF
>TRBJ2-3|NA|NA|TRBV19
CASSRVSTDTQYF
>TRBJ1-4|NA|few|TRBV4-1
CASSHLYYGEKLFF
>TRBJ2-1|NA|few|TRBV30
CAWARDNLRSEQFF
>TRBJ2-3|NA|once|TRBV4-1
CASSQRPGADTQYF
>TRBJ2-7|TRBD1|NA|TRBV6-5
CASSLTDRGHEQYF
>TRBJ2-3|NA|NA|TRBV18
CASSPLASDTQYF
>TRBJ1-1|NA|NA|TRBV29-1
CSVEGDTEAFF
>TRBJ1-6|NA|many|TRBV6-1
CASSVDNSPLHF
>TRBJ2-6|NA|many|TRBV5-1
CASSSGANVLTF
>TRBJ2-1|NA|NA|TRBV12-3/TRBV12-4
CASSFEHNEQFF
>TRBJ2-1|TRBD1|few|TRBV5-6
CASSLEGAGGDEQFF
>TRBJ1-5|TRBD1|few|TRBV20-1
CSARVARTGDNQPQHF
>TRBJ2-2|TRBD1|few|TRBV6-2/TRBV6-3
CASNPTGSTGELFF
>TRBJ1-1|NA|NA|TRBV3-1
CASSPGHSGTEAFF
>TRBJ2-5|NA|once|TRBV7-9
CASSSVSSRGETQYF
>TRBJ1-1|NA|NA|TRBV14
CASSPQGTFGTEAFF
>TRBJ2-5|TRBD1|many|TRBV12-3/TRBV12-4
CASSKEGTGGRETQYF
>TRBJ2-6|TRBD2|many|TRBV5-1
CASSPGLGGSLGANVLTF
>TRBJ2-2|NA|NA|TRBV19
CASRTVPPGELFF
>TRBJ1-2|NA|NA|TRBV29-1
CSVEMDYGYTF